This T cell receptor (beta chain) appears in the sequencing data of a study of blood T cell repertoires in COVID-19 (dated by TCRdb to 2018 to 2021). Looking at the study overall: The collaborator samples originated in the United States, Italy and Spain and spanned the acute and convalescent phases of COVID-19. The repertoires were made available in a free public database intended to serve as a resource for research on the immune response to SARS-CoV-2. Nearly every sample came with metadata listing a de-identified subject ID, COVID-19 status, age in years and sex. Where available, HLA class I and class II types were obtained from metadata supplied by the sample provider rather than from assay-based typing. The dataset comprised deeply sampled blood TCRbeta repertoires from subjects exposed to, actively infected with, or recovered from COVID-19. The prospective study material was composed of cDNA or gDNA derived from T cells, B-cell-depleted T cells, or PBMCs. Samples came from the ongoing ImmuneRACE study (first 160 participants) plus 1,254 subjects from 6 global collaborators. Study-wide findings and limitations: The amount of clinical and demographic metadata varied by source and participant and was provided uncurated.

TCRbeta CDR3 regions were amplified from genomic DNA using the immunoSEQ Assay, a bias-controlled multiplex PCR. The original methods were these. The number of nucleated cells in each sample was estimated by amplification of reference gene primers within the assay. Sequence reads were collapsed and filtered to measure the absolute abundance of every unique TCRbeta CDR3 rearrangement. For each sample, productive Simpson clonality was calculated by taking the square root of Simpson's diversity index across productive rearrangements. TCRdb provides this immuneACCESS table in a form limited to in-frame rearrangements. Some clones are lacking; in checked studies, under half of them reflect an unresolved V gene, and why the rest are absent is not known. V and J calls and clone size are given by that table; D and trimming were obtained from the DNA. For this sample the table gives approximately 320,000 clones, of which 85% to 90% were detected only once. The leading ten clones occupy approximately 10% of the sample.

Notes on this clone: Its recognized antigen is unknown. Base qualities were left out, and no much larger clone turns up one base away.

One collaborating source in Seattle enrolled patients while the patients were actively infected and followed the patients over time throughout the course of disease. The collaborating institutions used their own protocols to collect whole blood in K2EDTA tubes. For TCRbeta analysis, collaborators shipped samples as frozen whole blood, isolated PBMCs, or DNA extracted from either of those sample types. Source material: peripheral blood. This TCR came from a woman between 25 and 40 years old with COVID-19, enrolled during active disease.

In nucleotide form, the sequence is TGTGCCAGTAGTATGCCCATTGAGGGCACTGAAGCTTTCTTT. It specifies CASSMPIEGTEAFF. This sequence uses TRBV19 and TRBJ1-1; the D gene identity is not certain. Including cysteine and phenylalanine, the CDR3 has 14 amino acids. Only the CDR3 part of the read is kept: 42 bases, read in frame from the first base. The CDR1 and CDR2 encoded by the germline V gene (reference sequence) are LNHDA and SQIVND. Trimming removed 3 bases from V and 4 bases from J, leaving 12 bases between the germline ends.